The 2 T cell receptor beta chains below come from one sample, sequenced in a study of molecular identifiers for immune sequencing clone quantification. TCRdb ran MiXCR on the PCR reads and lists one entry per CDR3 protein. This table holds some 100,000 distinct CDR3 sequences, 36% found once. Material for sequencing was naive CD8+ T cells from blood, with Jurkat cell RNA spiked in. Subset here: FACS-sorted CD8+CD4-CCR7+CD45RA+ naive T cells. These receptors came from a human donor in good health. Some libraries in this study had Jurkat cell RNA spiked in.

This clonotype was seen repeatedly, ten times or more. V and J are TRBV5-1 and TRBJ2-7; TRBD1 matches at 7 bases. CDR3 length equals 17 residues. Germline V gene data show CDR1 as SGHRS and CDR2 as YFSETQ. The V and J ends lost 2 bases and 0 bases, in that order; junction bases with no gene match: 11. Here the CDR3 DNA reads TGCGCCAGCAGCTTACTCCCTTTACAGGGGAACTCCTACGAGCAGTACTTC. Protein: CASSLLPLQGNSYEQYF. Full variable domain (outside the CDR3, taken from reference TRBV5-1 and TRBJ2-7): KAGVTQTPRYLIKTRGQQVTLSCSPISGHRSVSWYQQTPGQGLQFLFEYFSETQRNKGNFPGRFSGRQFSNSRSEMNVSTLELGDSALYLCASSLLPLQGNSYEQYFGPGTRLTVT.

This clonotype was recorded a few times. The chain employs TRBV4-3 and TRBJ2-1, with TRBD1 identical over 7 bases. CDR1 is LGHNA and CDR2 is YSLEER in the germline V gene. After removal of 5 bases from V and 1 base from J, the junction contained 5 bases not matched to a gene. The CDR3 length is 15 residues. For the CDR3, the DNA is TGCGCCAGCAGCACTACGACAGGGTCCTACAATGAGCAGTTCTTC. It translates to CASSTTTGSYNEQFF.